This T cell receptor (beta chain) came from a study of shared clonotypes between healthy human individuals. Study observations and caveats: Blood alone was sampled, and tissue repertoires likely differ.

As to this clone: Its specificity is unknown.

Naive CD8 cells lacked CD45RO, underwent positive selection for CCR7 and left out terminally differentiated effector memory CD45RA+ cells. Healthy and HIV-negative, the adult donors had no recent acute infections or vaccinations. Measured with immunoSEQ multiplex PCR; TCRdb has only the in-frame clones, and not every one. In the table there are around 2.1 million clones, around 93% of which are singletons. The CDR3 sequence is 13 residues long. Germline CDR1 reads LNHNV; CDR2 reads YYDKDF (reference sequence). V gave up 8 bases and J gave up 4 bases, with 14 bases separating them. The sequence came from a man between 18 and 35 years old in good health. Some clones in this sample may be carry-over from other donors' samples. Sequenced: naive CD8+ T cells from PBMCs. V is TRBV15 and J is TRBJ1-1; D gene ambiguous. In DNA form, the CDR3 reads TGTGCCACCGTAGACTCCGAGGTCACTGAAGCTTTCTTT. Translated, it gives CATVDSEVTEAFF.